The entry below describes one T cell receptor beta chain. These data originate in a study of cytomegalovirus exposure and HLA in healthy donors. At the level of the study: Clustering assigned 81% of the approximately 390 genotyped donors to the Caucasian-associated ancestry cluster.

Germline values: CDR1 MNHEY, CDR2 SMNVEV (reference sequence). V was pared by 3 bases and J by 5 bases, with 17 bases between. The CDR3 length is 15 residues. PCR used 60 Vbeta primers and 13 Jbeta primers. TCRdb's copy holds only in-frame clones and misses some; the assay was immunoSEQ multiplex PCR. The data show 150,000 or so clones, under 85% seen once. These donors, healthy bone marrow donors, were studied. The receptor was derived from a man in his fifties in good health and CMV-seropositive. V is TRBV27 and J is TRBJ2-7; D may be TRBD2 (6 bases). Sequencing input: PBMCs. CDR3 sequence: CASSFITGLRDEQYF. The CDR3 DNA reads TGTGCCAGCAGTTTTATTACGGGACTCCGCGACGAGCAGTACTTC.